These 28 T cell receptor beta chains were sequenced from one sample in a study of early T cells in non-severe SARS-CoV-2 infection. MiXCR, run by TCRdb on the 5' RACE reads, gives a single entry per CDR3 protein. The table has about 35,000 distinct CDR3 sequences, 5.8% seen once. Sequenced: whole blood. The receptor source for this set is an adult who was a healthcare worker with PCR-confirmed SARS-CoV-2 infection or an uninfected control (not recorded which).

The V call is TRBV12-3 or TRBV12-4, the J call TRBJ1-2; 7 nucleotides match TRBD1. Germline trimming cut 5 bases from V and 3 bases from J; bases unmatched to any gene: 9. This CDR3 comprises 15 residues. The CDR3 here is CASSTTQGRDYGYTF. CDR3 nucleotide sequence: TGTGCCAGCAGTACGACACAGGGGCGGGACTATGGCTACACCTTC.

This chain joins TRBV2 and TRBJ2-2; D not certain. The length of the CDR3 is 12 residues. Germline assignment: CDR1 SNHLY and CDR2 FYNNEI. V was pared by 3 bases and J by 7 bases, with 6 bases between. The DNA of the CDR3 is TGTGCCAGCAGTGAGGGTGGCGGGGAGCTGTTTTTT. Encoded protein: CASSEGGGELFF. Full variable domain (outside the CDR3, taken from reference TRBV2 and TRBJ2-2): EPEVTQTPSHQVTQMGQEVILRCVPISNHLYFYWYRQILGQKVEFLVSFYNNEISEKSEIFDDQFSVERPDGSNFTLKIRSTKLEDSAMYFCASSEGGGELFFGEGSRLTVL.

This clonotype has a count of ten or more. The chain is built from TRBV29-1 and TRBJ1-1, with TRBD1 as a possible D gene (5 bases). The CDR3 loop spans 13 amino acids. Trimming cost V 4 bases and J 4 bases, with 13 bases left between them. The germline CDR1 and CDR2 sequences are SQVTM and ANQGSEA. The chain's CDR3 is CSVGRAQGTEAFF. The CDR3 nucleotides are TGCAGCGTTGGCAGGGCTCAGGGCACTGAAGCTTTCTTT.

This clonotype was seen many times. This chain uses TRBV7-9 with TRBJ1-6; D is ambiguous. The CDR3 extends over 17 amino acids. The V gene's germline CDR1 is SEHNR and CDR2 FQNEAQ (reference sequence). Trimming removed 5 bases from V and 1 base from J, with 15 bases in between. CDR3 DNA: TGTGCCAGCAGCCTCTTGCCTGGCGGGTCCTATAATTCACCCCTCCACTTT. Protein sequence: CASSLLPGGSYNSPLHF.

There are many counts of this clonotype. CDR3 DNA: TGTGCCAGTAGTATAGACTCCCCCAGGAGTCAGCCCCAGCATTTT. Translating it yields CASSIDSPRSQPQHF. The gene calls are TRBV19 and TRBJ1-5; no clear D. In germline, CDR1 is LNHDA, CDR2 SQIVND (reference sequence). Deletions cut 0 bases from V and 6 bases from J, with 12 bases between. The CDR3 has 15 residues.

There are many counts of this clonotype. The chain carries TRBV4-1 and TRBJ2-7, with 10 bases that match TRBD1. Germline V gene data show CDR1 as MGHRA and CDR2 as YSYEKL. The CDR3 extends over 13 amino acids. The J segment lost 4 bases and the V segment lost 8 bases, leaving 5 bases of the junction unmatched. The CDR3 bases are TGCGCCAGCCGACAGGGACAGGGGTACGAGCAGTACTTC. Protein sequence: CASRQGQGYEQYF.

This clonotype has a count of ten or more. The J gene is TRBJ2-1, the V gene TRBV5-1, with D unresolved. There are 11 residues in the CDR3. V was clipped by 0 bases and J by 12 bases, with 7 bases between them. CDR1 is SGHRS, CDR2 YFSETQ, per germline. CDR3 DNA: TGCGCCAGCAGCTTGGGGGTGGGGCAGTTCTTC. Translation: CASSLGVGQFF. The variable domain in full, completed from reference TRBV5-1 and TRBJ2-1, reads KAGVTQTPRYLIKTRGQQVTLSCSPISGHRSVSWYQQTPGQGLQFLFEYFSETQRNKGNFPGRFSGRQFSNSRSEMNVSTLELGDSALYLCASSLGVGQFFGPGTRLTVL.

This rearrangement joins TRBV30 to TRBJ2-4; D uncertain. V lost 5 bases to trimming and J lost 0 bases, with 14 bases between them. CDR3 length: 15 amino acids. CDR1 GTSNPN and CDR2 SVGIG come from the germline V gene (reference sequence). CDR3 sequence reads: CAWGSGPLAKNIQYF. DNA for the CDR3: TGTGCCTGGGGATCCGGGCCCTTAGCCAAAAACATTCAGTACTTC.

This clonotype came up many times. The chain employs TRBV12-3 or TRBV12-4 and TRBJ2-3; a weak D match, TRBD1 (5 bases). This CDR3 spans 14 amino acids. Trimming pared 6 bases from V and 5 bases from J, leaving 15 bases between. The CDR3 here is CASSLGQGRDTQYF. CDR3 nucleotide sequence: TGTGCCAGCAGCCTCGGGCAGGGCCGAGATACGCAGTATTTT.

This clonotype has ten or more counts. V usage is TRBV6-1 and J usage is TRBJ1-5; D remains unclear. V was clipped by 2 bases and J by 6 bases, with 14 bases between them. Germline CDR1 reads MNHNS; CDR2 reads SASEGT. The CDR3 is made up of 15 amino acids. The DNA for the CDR3 is TGTGCCAGCAGTGAACAGACAAGGGAGGGTCAGCCCCAGCATTTT. It encodes CASSEQTREGQPQHF.

This clonotype was detected ten times or more. The chain links TRBV3-1 to TRBJ2-6; D possibly matches TRBD1 or TRBD2 (5 bases each). The CDR3 has 15 amino acids. V was cut by 5 bases and J by 0 bases, with 8 bases left in between. The germline CDR1 and CDR2 sequences are LGHDT and YNNKEL (reference sequence). Written as DNA, the CDR3 is TGTGCCAGCAGCGTGAGGGGCTCTGGGGCCAACGTCCTGACTTTC. Its translation: CASSVRGSGANVLTF. Full variable domain (rest looked up from reference TRBV3-1 and TRBJ2-6): DTAVSQTPKYLVTQMGNDKSIKCEQNLGHDTMYWYKQDSKKFLKIMFSYNNKELIINETVPNRFSPKSPDKAHLNLHINSLELGDSAVYFCASSVRGSGANVLTFGAGSRLTVL.

This clonotype was found many times. This sequence joins TRBV5-4 and TRBJ1-1, with D maybe TRBD1 (6 bases). Trimming took 4 bases from V and 2 from J, leaving 12 bases between them. The CDR3 length is 14 residues. CDR1 and CDR2 (germline): SGHNT, YYREEE (reference sequence). The CDR3 is CASSNAGANTEAFF. CDR3 nucleotide sequence: TGTGCCAGCAGCAACGCAGGGGCCAACACTGAAGCTTTCTTT.

Comments on this clonotype: A much larger clonotype is one base distant, so this may be a read error. The chain links TRBV2 to TRBJ1-2, with a tentative D call TRBD1 (5 bases). This CDR3 contains 14 residues. Looked up from germline, CDR1 is SNHLY and CDR2 is FYNNEI. Written as DNA, the CDR3 is TGTGCCAGCAGAGGAGACAGTAGTCCCTATGGCTCCACCTTC. Encoded protein: CASRGDSSPYGSTF.

This clonotype occurred a few times. V and J are TRBV20-1 and TRBJ2-1; TRBD1 matches at 8 bases. Looked up from germline, CDR1 is DFQATT and CDR2 is SNEGSKA (reference sequence). V trimming: 8 bases; J trimming: 6 bases; junction bases outside the gene matches: 3. The length of the CDR3 is 11 residues. The CDR3 sequence: CSRQGLNEQFF. In DNA form, the CDR3 reads TGCAGTAGACAGGGGCTCAATGAGCAGTTCTTC.

CDR3 sequence (DNA): TGTGCCAGCAGCTCCGACAGGGGATCCTACAATGAGCAGTTCTTC. It specifies CASSSDRGSYNEQFF. The rearrangement links TRBV11-2 to TRBJ2-1; 8 bases are a match to TRBD1. The CDR3 consists of 15 residues. Germline loops: CDR1 SGHAT, CDR2 FQNNGV. The J segment lost 1 base and the V segment lost 4 bases, leaving 3 bases of the junction unmatched.

This clonotype was counted ten times or more. The genes are TRBV30 and TRBJ1-1; maybe TRBD1 (5 bases). Per germline, CDR1 GTSNPN and CDR2 SVGIG (reference sequence). V lost 4 bases and J lost 6, with 15 bases in between. The CDR3 is made up of 13 amino acids. The CDR3 protein is CAWKGARGSEAFF. The CDR3 nucleotides read TGTGCCTGGAAAGGGGCCCGGGGCTCTGAAGCTTTCTTT.

Many counts were recorded for this clonotype. The chain's CDR3 is CSGAGTSGQETQYF. The CDR3 region has the DNA TGCAGCGGAGCCGGGACTAGCGGACAAGAGACCCAGTACTTC. The chain links TRBV29-1 to TRBJ2-5, with 11 bases fitting TRBD2. The CDR3 runs 14 residues. CDR1 and CDR2 (germline): SQVTM, ANQGSEA. V trimming: 7 bases; J trimming: 2 bases; junction bases outside the gene matches: 6.

This clonotype was seen at least ten times. The V gene is TRBV9, the J gene TRBJ2-5; D not certain. The germline CDR1 and CDR2 sequences are SGDLS and YYNGEE. CDR3 length: 15 amino acids. The ends were cut back, 0 bases at V and 2 bases at J, with 11 bases in the middle. The CDR3 here is CASSVDPTTQETQYF. CDR3 nucleotide sequence: TGTGCCAGCAGCGTAGACCCCACAACTCAAGAGACCCAGTACTTC.

The chain is built from TRBV7-2 and TRBJ2-5; TRBD2 is a possible D gene (7 bases). Trimming took 5 bases from V and 3 from J, leaving 16 bases between them. CDR1 is SGHTA and CDR2 is FQGNSA in the germline V gene. The CDR3 is 15 residues long. Here the CDR3 DNA reads TGTGCCAGCAGCCCCGAGGGGGGGGGAAAAGAGACCCAGTACTTC. Translation: CASSPEGGGKETQYF.

Many counts were recorded for this clonotype. CDR3 sequence: CASSFEQGETQYF. The DNA of the CDR3 is TGTGCCAGCAGCTTCGAACAGGGGGAGACCCAGTACTTC. The genes are TRBV7-3 and TRBJ2-5; 7 bases are a match to TRBD1. The V gene's germline CDR1 is SGHTA and CDR2 FQGTGA. The CDR3 has 13 amino acids. After removal of 3 bases from V and 5 bases from J, the junction contained 3 bases not matched to a gene.

The chain recombines TRBV6-5 with TRBJ2-5; D gene uncertain. This CDR3 is built from 12 residues. Trimming pared 6 bases from V and 2 bases from J, leaving 7 bases between. Germline lookup yields CDR1 MNHEY and CDR2 SVGAGI. The CDR3 reads CASSRPQETQYF. The CDR3 bases are TGTGCCAGCAGCAGACCTCAAGAGACCCAGTACTTC.

There are many counts of this clonotype. The chain combines TRBV27 with TRBJ1-2; weak D call: TRBD1 (6 bases). Germline V gives CDR1 MNHEY, CDR2 SMNVEV (reference sequence). This CDR3 spans 15 amino acids. Trimming shortened V by 8 bases and J by 5 bases, and 21 bases separated the two germline ends. The CDR3 coding sequence is TGTGCCAGCGGGGCCGGGACATCGCCTTTTTATGGCTACACCTTC. Protein: CASGAGTSPFYGYTF.

This clonotype was seen repeatedly, ten times or more. J is TRBJ2-4 and V is TRBV28; D gene uncertain. V shed 11 bases and J shed 7 bases, with 12 bases lying between them. This CDR3 comprises 11 residues. The germline CDR1 and CDR2 sequences are MDHEN and SYDVKM. The chain's CDR3 is CAVRKGNIQYF. For the CDR3, the DNA is TGTGCCGTGCGTAAGGGTAACATTCAGTACTTC.

This clonotype was recorded many times. The chain couples TRBV9 to TRBJ1-2, with 8 bases identical to TRBD1. Trimming cost V 4 bases and J 6 bases; bases outside gene matches: 8. The CDR3 has 14 residues. Germline lookup yields CDR1 SGDLS and CDR2 YYNGEE. The CDR3: CASSTLDRDHGYTF. CDR3 sequence (DNA): TGTGCCAGCAGCACGCTGGACAGGGACCATGGCTACACCTTC.

Many counts were recorded for this clonotype. This chain connects TRBV10-2 to TRBJ2-5; 11 nucleotides match TRBD2. V lost 0 bases and J lost 5; bases outside the gene matches: 8. The CDR3 is 17 residues long. From germline, CDR1 is WSHSY and CDR2 SAAADI. The CDR3, as DNA: TGCGCCAGCAGTGAGTCGGTAACGGCTAGCGGGAGGGAGACCCAGTACTTC. As protein: CASSESVTASGRETQYF.

This clonotype was detected many times. The chain recombines TRBV20-1 with TRBJ2-3; D is undetermined. This CDR3 is built from 15 residues. The germline V and J ends were trimmed by 0 bases and 5 bases, with 15 bases remaining between them. Germline lookup yields CDR1 DFQATT and CDR2 SNEGSKA (reference sequence). In DNA, the CDR3 is TGCAGTGCTAGAGATGGTAGAGCAGTTAAAGATACGCAGTATTTT. Translating it yields CSARDGRAVKDTQYF.

This clonotype was observed many times. This chain links TRBV4-3 with TRBJ2-1; no clear D. This CDR3 has 16 amino acids. Deletions cut 0 bases from V and 2 bases from J, with 11 bases between. CDR1 and CDR2 (germline): LGHNA, YSLEER. The CDR3 here is CASSQETLKPYNEQFF. The CDR3 nucleotides are TGCGCCAGCAGCCAAGAGACCCTAAAGCCCTACAATGAGCAGTTCTTC.

This clonotype was seen many times. The V call is TRBV7-9, the J call TRBJ2-7; 7 bases align to TRBD1. This CDR3 has 12 residues. With 5 bases clipped from V and 9 bases from J, the junction kept 7 bases outside the gene matches. CDR1 and CDR2 from the germline V gene are SEHNR and FQNEAQ (reference sequence). As DNA, the CDR3 is TGTGCCAGCAGCCGGGACAGCCGGGGGCAGTACTTC. Protein product: CASSRDSRGQYF.